This T cell receptor (beta chain) was sequenced for a study of OX40 agonist ivuxolimab in advanced cancers. Study overall: Checkpoint inhibitors had been given previously to 35% to 50% of patients.

With 4 bases removed from V and 5 bases from J, the gap between germline ends came to 15 bases. This CDR3 has 15 amino acids. Study-wide results and limits: CD8+ T cells showed, on average, more clonal expansion than CD4+ cells.

To note about this clone: As yet, its antigen is unknown.

Generated by immunoSEQ multiplex PCR, the TCRdb table keeps only in-frame clones and is missing some. The table lists tens of thousands of clones, around 90% of them singletons. Patients were excluded for autoimmune disease history or systemic immunosuppression. Collection of blood occurred at baseline, at cycle 4 day 1, and at cycle 7 day 1. The receptor was isolated from an adult with an advanced solid tumor such as melanoma, head and neck, liver or kidney cancer. The sample consisted of CD4+ or CD8+ T cells sorted from blood, taken in a trial of the OX40 agonist ivuxolimab. The V and J genes are TRBV5-3 and TRBJ2-2; possibly TRBD2 for D (5 bases). TRBV5-3 is labeled an ORF, and its function is uncertain. The CDR3 here is CARSPLPGRTGELFF. CDR3 in DNA: TGTGCCAGAAGCCCTCTTCCGGGAAGAACCGGGGAGCTGTTTTTT.